This TCR beta chain was observed in a study of T cell responses to AZD1222 COVID-19 vaccine listed by TCRdb under 2021. Background for the entire study: A total of about 230 trial participants underwent TCR sequencing, of whom 200 to 220 received two doses of AZD1222 and 26 received two doses of the MenACWY control vaccine. Trial participants were enrolled into age subgroups of 18-55, 56-69 and 70-plus years, which contained around 140, 26 and 57 TCR-sequenced participants, respectively.

Spanning cysteine to phenylalanine, the CDR3 consists of 14 amino acids. Just CDR3 DNA is preserved here, 42 bases in frame from base 1. The CDR3 regions of human TCRbeta chains were subjected to immunosequencing. The authors' pipeline ran thus. TCRs in the repertoires were compared against a reference library of SARS-CoV-2-specific TCRs that had been generated with the MIRA antigen-specificity platform. Breadth was defined as the fraction of unique TCRs that were SARS-CoV-2-associated. Depth was defined as the fraction of total T cells that were SARS-CoV-2-associated. Using the MIRA data, every spike-specific TCR was mapped to the spike region that the TCR reacted to and assigned to either a CD4 or a CD8 class. Log10-transformed breadth and depth values were compared by one-way ANOVA with Sidak's multiple comparisons tests. TCRdb provides this immuneACCESS table in a form limited to in-frame rearrangements. Some clones are lacking; in checked studies, under half of them reflect an unresolved V gene, and why the rest are absent is not known. V and J calls and clone size are given by that table; D and trimming were obtained from the DNA. The table for this sample lists about 180,000 clones; approximately 86% of them were counted only once. Of the sample, roughly 12% is held by the ten largest clones.

Note on this clone: Its antigen is not yet known. No much larger clonotype is one base removed from it; base qualities were not supplied.

What this sample's time point label stands for: about 28 days (+/-7) after the second vaccine dose. AZD1222 recipients given second doses at about 4 weeks or at about 12 weeks were pooled, since spike-specific TCR depth and breadth were not found to differ between the two schedules. The vaccinee samples were drawn from two UK trials, COV001 and COV002, one of which was a single-blind randomized controlled phase 2/3 trial testing AZD1222 (ChAdOx1 nCoV-19) in healthy adults. Trial participant PBMC samples were collected at day 0 and day 28 after the second dose for TCRbeta chain sequencing. Overall study results and their limits: In the small 56-69-year group, the increase in depth fell short of significance, most likely because of low power. Most participants were white British and females outnumbered males, and the authors suggested that clonal diversity may have been underestimated. The whole spike protein was spanned by vaccine-associated CD4 TCRs, and dominant responses were seen in regions 160-218 and 743-854. No day 14 peak-response samples were available, so repertoires were characterized only after the peak T cell response. Nearly half of unique spike-specific TCRs reportedly recognized epitopes outside regions mutated in the B.1.351 and B.1.1.7 variants. Only five to seven AZD1222 recipients were SARS-CoV-2 seropositive at baseline, limiting conclusions about previously exposed vaccinees. After two AZD1222 doses, both the breadth and the depth of spike-specific TCRs were significantly higher than at day 0 and than in MenACWY recipients.

Sequenced material: peripheral blood, taken 28 days after the second AZD1222 dose. The sequence joins TRBV21-1 to TRBJ2-7; no check of the table's D call, TRBD1, against the DNA was made. TRBV21-1 is a documented pseudogene. The receptor's source is an adult who received the AZD1222 COVID-19 vaccine. The sequenced DNA is TGTGCCAGCAGCCCTAAGGACAGAACCTACGAGCAGTACTTC. This encodes CASSPKDRTYEQYF.